This paragraph reports one TCR beta chain. Antigen specificity is unknown. These data are taken from a study of blood T cells in healthy people across ages. Study-wide results and limits: Investigators treated diversity estimates from one million T cells as underestimates.

A second PCR, run for about 7 to 11 cycles, used a sample-barcoded 5' primer plus a J-beta primer mix. MiXCR, applied by TCRdb to the 5' RACE reads, yields one record per CDR3 protein. The sample contains 550,000 to 700,000 distinct CDR3 sequences, 27% of which appear only once. Total RNA extracted from each sample amounted to at least 6 micrograms. Trimming at V came to 6 bases and at J to 5 bases, leaving 5 bases not matched to a gene. CDR3 length: 13 amino acids. Germline V gene data show CDR1 as KGHSH and CDR2 as LQKENI. This clonotype was obtained from a woman between 65 and 79 years old in good health. The chain employs TRBV18 and TRBJ1-2, with 8 bases lining up with TRBD1. Sample: blood. The CDR3: CASSAGQEYGYTF. The CDR3 region has the DNA TGTGCCAGCTCCGCGGGACAGGAATATGGCTACACCTTC. The entire variable domain, with the rest obtained from reference TRBV18 and TRBJ1-2, is as follows: NAGVMQNPRHLVRRRGQEARLRCSPMKGHSHVYWYRQLPEEGLKFMVYLQKENIIDESGMPKERFSAEFPKEGPSILRIQQVVRGDSAAYFCASSAGQEYGYTFGSGTRLTVV.